This TCR beta chain appears in the sequencing data of a study of blood T cell repertoires in COVID-19. Whole-study context: Sources were T cells, B-cell-depleted T cells, or PBMCs; the material itself was cDNA or gDNA.

In the authors' workflow: Scientists estimated how many nucleated cells there were by amplifying reference gene primers. Data came from immunoSEQ multiplex PCR; TCRdb stores just in-frame clones and leaves some out. That table supplies the V and J calls and clone size; D and trimming were determined from the DNA. The data hold about 84,000 clones, with roughly 72% observed a single time. J was trimmed by 4 bases and V by 3 bases; bases with no gene match: 17. Germline loops: CDR1 SGHTA, CDR2 FQGNSA. The length of the CDR3 is 18 residues. The genes are TRBV7-2 and TRBJ1-2, with 7 nucleotides matching TRBD1. The specimen sequenced was peripheral blood. This receptor was identified in an older man with acute or convalescent COVID-19. CDR3 sequence reads: CASSFEPWKDRLFYGYTF. The DNA of the CDR3 is TGTGCCAGCAGCTTCGAACCCTGGAAGGACAGGCTATTCTATGGCTACACCTTC.